This is a list of T cell receptor beta chains from one sample in a study of T-cell memory formation after mild COVID-19. TCRdb reprocessed the 5' RACE reads with MiXCR, giving one entry per CDR3 protein. The sample consists of about 560,000 distinct CDR3 sequences, 20% to 25% of them appearing once. Sample: PBMCs or a T cell subset sorted from them (not recorded which). The receptors derive from an adult woman who had mild COVID-19 (a few samples of this study predate the infection). Cell type and time point are not known. Each CDR3 is given with its conserved first and last residue.

V,J,CDR3
TRBV5-6,TRBJ2-3,CASSGGWQSSTDTQYF
TRBV25-1,TRBJ2-7,CASSVEQGAYEQYF
TRBV9,TRBJ1-2,CASSVALSGARGYTF
TRBV18,TRBJ1-1,CASSPPVPGIATEAFF
TRBV2,TRBJ1-2,CASSVGQGLDYGYTF
TRBV12-3/TRBV12-4,TRBJ2-5,CASSRDRGAQGSQYF
TRBV7-8,TRBJ2-1,CASRPGLKYNEQFF
TRBV5-1,TRBJ2-1,CASRPGQAGISYNEQFF
TRBV3-1,TRBJ2-7,CASSLPGTSSSYEQYF
TRBV5-5,TRBJ1-2,CASSSGTGNSLDGYTF
TRBV4-1,TRBJ1-4,CASSPTGNNEKLFF
TRBV5-1,TRBJ2-1,CASSLATSGEQFF
TRBV20-1,TRBJ1-2,CSARATYRDRVPFGYTF
TRBV12-3/TRBV12-4,TRBJ2-3,CASSPEKDRRTDTQYF
TRBV3-1,TRBJ1-1,CASNRSPNTEAFF
TRBV5-1,TRBJ1-2,CASSLASVADYGYTF
TRBV20-1,TRBJ1-3,CSARDSWRETGNTIYF
TRBV7-3,TRBJ1-6,CASSPGPRGYSPLHF
TRBV27,TRBJ2-7,CASRRSSYEQYF
TRBV7-9,TRBJ1-4,CASSMGQGDGHEKLFF
TRBV27,TRBJ2-7,CASRQGSPHEQYF
TRBV3-1,TRBJ2-3,CASSPWTSGRSDTQYF
TRBV13,TRBJ2-7,CASSLGLGGRGKYEQYF
TRBV12-3/TRBV12-4,TRBJ1-5,CASAWGLNSNQPQHF
TRBV7-2,TRBJ2-7,CASSFTPLYEQYF
TRBV12-3/TRBV12-4,TRBJ2-3,CASSSRGEDTQYF
TRBV6-1,TRBJ1-1,CASRRQVPEAFF
TRBV18,TRBJ1-2,CASSRLKGGDGYTF
TRBV24-1,TRBJ1-5,CATSEGAYSNQPQHF
TRBV6-5,TRBJ2-6,CASRPRGRGANVLTF
TRBV20-1,TRBJ1-1,CSSKRALHMNTEAFF
TRBV14,TRBJ1-2,CASSQVGAGGYGYTF
TRBV29-1,TRBJ2-7,CSVENEPSGRGEQYF
TRBV18,TRBJ2-2,CASSGQSPSTGELFF
TRBV7-2,TRBJ2-6,CASRLRDGANVLTF
TRBV4-1,TRBJ2-3,CASSQELAGGPSTDTQYF